Given below is one TCR beta chain in context. Grouping used clinical history reported by participants in a survey and questionnaire. The repertoire was sequenced with immunoSEQ multiplex PCR; TCRdb's copy has only in-frame clones and lacks some. The data show a few hundred thousand clones, with more than 85% seen just once and less than 20% held by the top ten. This entry is derived from a study of blood T cell repertoires in COVID-19. About the study: PBMCs, B-cell-depleted T cells, or T cells were the source of the cDNA or gDNA that made up the material.

The sample consisted of PBMCs or T cells enriched from blood (not recorded which). The source is a woman in her thirties who had recovered from COVID-19.

CDR3 sequence reads: CASSLSTGAADTQYF. The CDR3 DNA sequence: TGTGCCAGCAGCTTGAGTACAGGGGCAGCAGATACGCAGTATTTT. The V gene is TRBV5-6, the J gene TRBJ2-3; 7 nucleotides match TRBD1. CDR1 is SGHDT and CDR2 is YYEEEE in the germline V gene. Germline trimming cut 1 base from V and 4 bases from J; bases unmatched to any gene: 6. This CDR3 region has 15 residues.